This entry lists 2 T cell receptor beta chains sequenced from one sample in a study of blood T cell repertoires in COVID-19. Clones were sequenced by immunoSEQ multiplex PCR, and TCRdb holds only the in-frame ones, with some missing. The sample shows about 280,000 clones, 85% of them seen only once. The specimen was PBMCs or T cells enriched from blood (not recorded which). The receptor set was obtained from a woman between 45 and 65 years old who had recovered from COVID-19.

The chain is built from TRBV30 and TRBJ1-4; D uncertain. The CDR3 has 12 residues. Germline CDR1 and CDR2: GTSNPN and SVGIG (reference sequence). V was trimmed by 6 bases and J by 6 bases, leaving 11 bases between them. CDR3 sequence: CACSQLDEKLFF. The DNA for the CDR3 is TGTGCCTGTAGCCAGCTGGATGAAAAACTGTTTTTT.

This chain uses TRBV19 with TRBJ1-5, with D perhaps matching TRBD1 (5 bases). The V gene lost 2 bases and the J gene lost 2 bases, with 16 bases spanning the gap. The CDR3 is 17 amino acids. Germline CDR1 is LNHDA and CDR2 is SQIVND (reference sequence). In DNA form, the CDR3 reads TGTGCCAGTAGTATATTGTCAGGGCTTGATGGCAATCAGCCCCAGCATTTT. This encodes CASSILSGLDGNQPQHF.